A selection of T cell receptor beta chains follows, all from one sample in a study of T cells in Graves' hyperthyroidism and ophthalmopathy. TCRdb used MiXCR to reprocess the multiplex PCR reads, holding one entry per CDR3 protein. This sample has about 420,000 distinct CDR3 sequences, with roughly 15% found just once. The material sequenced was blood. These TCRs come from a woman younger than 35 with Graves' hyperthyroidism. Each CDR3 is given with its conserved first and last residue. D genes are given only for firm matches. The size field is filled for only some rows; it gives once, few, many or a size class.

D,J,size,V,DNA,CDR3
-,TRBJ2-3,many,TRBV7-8,TGTGCCAGCAGCTTAGCGGGAACTAGCACAGATACGCAGTATTTT,CASSLAGTSTDTQYF
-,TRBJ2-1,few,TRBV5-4,TGTGCCAGCAGTACAGGGATTCGTGGAAATGAGCAGTTCTTC,CASSTGIRGNEQFF
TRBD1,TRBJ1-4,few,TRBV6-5,TGTGCCAGCAGTTACACAGGGGCTCAGGAAAAACTGTTTTTT,CASSYTGAQEKLFF
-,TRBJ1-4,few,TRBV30,TGTGCCTGGGCTCCGGACACCATGGGGCCTAATGAAAAACTGTTTTTT,CAWAPDTMGPNEKLFF
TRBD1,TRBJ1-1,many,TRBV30,TGTGCCTTGGGACAGGGGGCCGCTGAAGCTTTCTTT,CALGQGAAEAFF
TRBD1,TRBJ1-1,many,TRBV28,TGTGCCGGACAGGGGGCAGCCACTGAAGCTTTCTTT,CAGQGAATEAFF
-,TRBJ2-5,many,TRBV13,TGTGCCAGCAGCTTAATTCAAGGGCAAGAGACCCAGTACTTC,CASSLIQGQETQYF
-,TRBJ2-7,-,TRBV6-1,TGTGCCAGCAGTGCGAATTTAAGGGGCCTGGCAGGGCCCATCTACGAGCAGTACTTC,CASSANLRGLAGPIYEQYF
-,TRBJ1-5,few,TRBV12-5,TGTGCTAGTGGTTTAGGGACAAAGAATCAGCCCCAGCATTTT,CASGLGTKNQPQHF
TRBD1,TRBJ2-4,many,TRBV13,TGTGCCAGCAGCCCCAGGGGGTCCAAAAACATTCAGTACTTC,CASSPRGSKNIQYF